Listed below are T cell receptor beta chains from one sample, sequenced in a study of blood T cell repertoires in COVID-19. Assay used: immunoSEQ multiplex PCR; TCRdb lists only in-frame clones, some missing. The sample lists approximately 83,000 clones, around 81% seen once, with 3% to 3.5% in the top ten. Input material: peripheral blood. All receptors derive from a man aged 50-59 years with acute or convalescent COVID-19. The CDR3 runs from the conserved cysteine through the conserved F or W. Fields, in order: CDR3 length, V gene, J gene, clone size, D gene, CDR3 DNA, CDR3 protein. A D gene is named only where the DNA matches it firmly. A clone size is listed for some rows: how often the clone was seen (once, few, many), or a class if it is expanded.

>12|TRBV5-1|TRBJ1-2|.|.
TGCGCCAGCAGCTTGACAGGGAATGGCTACACCTTC
CASSLTGNGYTF
>15|TRBV9|TRBJ1-4|.|.
TGTGCCAGCAGCGCCCATTCGGGGGGAGGTGAAAAACTGTTTTTT
CASSAHSGGGEKLFF
>15|TRBV7-8|TRBJ1-3|few|.
TGTGCCAGCAGCTTAAGCAGGGTCGCTGGAAACACCATATATTTT
CASSLSRVAGNTIYF
>15|TRBV21-1|TRBJ2-7|.|.
TGTGCCAGCAGCCGATGGACAGTCTCTTCCTACGAGCAGTACTTC
CASSRWTVSSYEQYF
>16|TRBV12-5|TRBJ2-3|.|.
TGTGCTAGTGGTTTGGTATACAGGTCGGGCCCAGATACGCAGTATTTT
CASGLVYRSGPDTQYF
>13|TRBV6-5|TRBJ2-5|.|.
TGTGCCAGCATGGGGCTTAGGGGGGAGACCCAGTACTTC
CASMGLRGETQYF
>13|TRBV6-5|TRBJ1-2|.|.
TGTGCCAGCAGTTACCCACAGGGATGGGGCTACACCTTC
CASSYPQGWGYTF
>11|TRBV30|TRBJ1-6|.|TRBD1
TGTGCCTGGAGTGTCCAGGGGGCCCTCCACTTT
CAWSVQGALHF
>12|TRBV5-5|TRBJ1-2|once|.
TGTGCCAGCAGCCCTGCGGGGTATGGCTACACCTTC
CASSPAGYGYTF
>13|TRBV11-2|TRBJ2-7|.|.
TGTGCCAGCAGCTTAGGAGGCCCCTACGAGCAGTACTTC
CASSLGGPYEQYF
>16|TRBV7-8|TRBJ2-5|.|TRBD2
TGTGCCAGCAGCTTACAGCGGGATGCAATGGGGGAGACCCAGTACTTC
CASSLQRDAMGETQYF
>15|TRBV6-5|TRBJ1-1|.|.
TGTGCCAGCAGTCTACAGGGAACGGGAAACACTGAAGCTTTCTTT
CASSLQGTGNTEAFF
>15|TRBV10-1|TRBJ2-7|once|TRBD2
TGCGCCAGCAGTGAGTCGAGGGGACTAGGCTACGAGCAGTACTTC
CASSESRGLGYEQYF
>14|TRBV7-9|TRBJ1-3|.|.
TGTGCCAGCAGCTTAGAAGGGGGAGGAAACACCATATATTTT
CASSLEGGGNTIYF
>15|TRBV4-1|TRBJ2-5|.|.
TGCGCCAGCAGCCAAGATATGAGGCCCAGGGCGACCCAGTACTTC
CASSQDMRPRATQYF
>17|TRBV11-2|TRBJ2-7|.|TRBD1
TGTGCCAGCAGCTTAGGAGTTGGGACAGGGTTACACTACGAGCAGTACTTC
CASSLGVGTGLHYEQYF
>15|TRBV5-4|TRBJ1-6|.|TRBD1
TGTGCCAGCAGCTTGGAAGGACAGGGACGGTCACCCCTCCACTTT
CASSLEGQGRSPLHF
>14|TRBV19|TRBJ2-5|.|.
TGTGCCAGTAGTATAGAAGGGAGAGGGGAGACCCAGTACTTC
CASSIEGRGETQYF
>13|TRBV5-1|TRBJ2-3|few|TRBD1
TGCGCCAGCAGCGGGAACCAGGGGGCTACGCAGTATTTT
CASSGNQGATQYF
>14|TRBV6-5|TRBJ2-7|.|.
TGTGCCAGCAGTCCTACAGGGACCAACTACGAGCAGTACTTC
CASSPTGTNYEQYF
>14|TRBV6-5|TRBJ2-7|.|TRBD1
TGTGCCAGCAGAGGACAGGTGAGCTCCTACGAGCAGTACTTC
CASRGQVSSYEQYF
>16|TRBV19|TRBJ1-2|once|.
TGTGCCAGTAGTATTGACCCGGGACAAGTTAACTATGGCTACACCTTC
CASSIDPGQVNYGYTF
>15|TRBV5-5|TRBJ1-5|.|.
TGTGCCAGCAGCTTGGCTTGGGGCGGAGGGGTCCCCCAGCATTTT
CASSLAWGGGVPQHF
>16|TRBV12-2|TRBJ2-1|.|.
TGTGCAAGTCGCTTAGGTTCGGAGGAATCCTACAATGAGCAGTTCTTC
CASRLGSEESYNEQFF
>16|TRBV27|TRBJ1-6|.|.
TGTGCCAGCAGTTTCTGGCCTGGGCAGGGGTCTTCACCCCTCCACTTT
CASSFWPGQGSSPLHF
>16|TRBV7-9|TRBJ1-1|.|TRBD1
TGTGCCAGCAGCTCCAGAGGCGGGACAGGGAACACTGAAGCTTTCTTT
CASSSRGGTGNTEAFF
>13|TRBV6-4|TRBJ1-1|.|.
TGTGCCAGCAGTCTTACAGGGAACACTGAAGCTTTCTTT
CASSLTGNTEAFF
>13|TRBV10-1|TRBJ1-1|once|.
TGCGCCAGCAACGAGGGAGGGAACACTGAAGCTTTCTTT
CASNEGGNTEAFF
>13|TRBV27|TRBJ1-2|.|.
TGTGCCAGCAGTTCGCGACAGGCTTGGGGCTACACCTTC
CASSSRQAWGYTF
>15|TRBV19|TRBJ1-1|.|TRBD1
TGTGCCAGTAGTACCCGGGACAGGAAGGGAGGTGAAGCTTTCTTT
CASSTRDRKGGEAFF
>15|TRBV7-2|TRBJ2-7|.|.
TGTGCCAGCAGCTTAGAGGGGGGAGGGTCCTACGAGCAGTACTTC
CASSLEGGGSYEQYF
>14|TRBV28|TRBJ2-7|.|TRBD1
TGTGCCAGCAGGTCGGGACAGGCCCTCTACGAGCAGTACTTC
CASRSGQALYEQYF
>14|TRBV12-5|TRBJ2-7|.|TRBD1
TGTGCTAGTGGCACAGGGGGCCCCCCGTACGAGCAGTACTTC
CASGTGGPPYEQYF
>15|TRBV19|TRBJ1-1|.|TRBD1
TGTGCCAGTAGGGGGGACAGGGGGCAGGACACTGAAGCTTTCTTT
CASRGDRGQDTEAFF
>14|TRBV7-6|TRBJ2-7|few|TRBD1
TGTGCCAGCAACTCACCGGGACAGTCCTACGAGCAGTACTTC
CASNSPGQSYEQYF
>16|TRBV7-9|TRBJ2-7|.|TRBD2
TGTGCCAGCAGCTCAGGGGGTGGACTAGCGACCTACGAGCAGTACTTC
CASSSGGGLATYEQYF
>17|TRBV4-3|TRBJ1-1|.|.
TGCGCCAGCAGCCAAGATCTGGCGGGGGCGTCGGGAACTGAAGCTTTCTTT
CASSQDLAGASGTEAFF
>17|TRBV7-9|TRBJ2-7|once|.
TGTGCCAGCAGCTTTGGGCCCTTGCTACAGCAAGCCTACGAGCAGTACTTC
CASSFGPLLQQAYEQYF
>14|TRBV28|TRBJ2-7|.|.
TGTGCCAGCAGCCGCCCAGACACGTACTACGAGCAGTACTTC
CASSRPDTYYEQYF
>14|TRBV7-2|TRBJ2-2|.|TRBD2
TGTGCCAGCAGCTTAGATAGCGGGGGGAGGGAGCTGTTTTTT
CASSLDSGGRELFF
>15|TRBV5-1|TRBJ2-5|.|.
TGCGCCAGCAGCTTTATTGGCTCCAGCGAAGAGACCCAGTACTTC
CASSFIGSSEETQYF
>19|TRBV3-1/TRBV3-2|TRBJ2-3|.|TRBD2
TGTGCCAGCAGCCAAGATCGGACTAGCGGGGGGGATAGCACAGATACGCAGTATTTT
CASSQDRTSGGDSTDTQYF
>15|TRBV4-1|TRBJ2-1|.|.
TGCGCCAGCAGCCAAGGGCGCGGAATGGACAATGAGCAGTTCTTC
CASSQGRGMDNEQFF
>14|TRBV7-5|TRBJ1-1|.|.
TGTGCCAGAAGCACCCTAGCAACGGACGCTGAAGCTTTCTTT
CARSTLATDAEAFF
>15|TRBV11-3|TRBJ1-1|.|TRBD1
TGTGCCAGCAGCCCGGGACAGGGGGCGAACACTGAAGCTTTCTTT
CASSPGQGANTEAFF
>14|TRBV5-5|TRBJ2-7|.|TRBD1
TGTGCCAGCAGCTCGGACGGACAGGGACGCGAGCAGTACTTC
CASSSDGQGREQYF
>14|TRBV2|TRBJ1-4|.|.
TGTGCCAGCAGTGATACAGGGTCGAATGAAAAACTGTTTTTT
CASSDTGSNEKLFF
>20|TRBV4-2|TRBJ1-2|.|TRBD1
TGTGCCAGCAGCCAAGGACAAGTCCGGGACAGGAGGGTGGGTGACGGTGGCTACACCTTC
CASSQGQVRDRRVGDGGYTF
>14|TRBV10-1|TRBJ1-1|.|.
TGCGCCAGCAGTGAAAACCAGGGGAGTGGAGAAGCTTTCTTT
CASSENQGSGEAFF
>15|TRBV7-9|TRBJ1-4|.|TRBD1
TGTGCCAGCAGCTTAGGGGACAGCACTAATGAAAAACTGTTTTTT
CASSLGDSTNEKLFF
>13|TRBV11-2|TRBJ2-7|few|.
TGTGCCAGCAGCCAGACAGGCTCCTACGAGCAGTACTTC
CASSQTGSYEQYF
>16|TRBV5-6|TRBJ2-1|.|TRBD2
TGTGCCAGCAGCTACTCAACTAGCGGGAGACACAATGAGCAGTTCTTC
CASSYSTSGRHNEQFF
>12|TRBV7-9|TRBJ1-3|once|.
TGTGCCAGCAGCACAGTTGGAAACACCATATATTTT
CASSTVGNTIYF
>16|TRBV27|TRBJ2-1|.|TRBD1
TGTGCCAGCAGTCCGCCGGGACAGGGGAATTACAATGAGCAGTTCTTC
CASSPPGQGNYNEQFF
>14|TRBV5-1|TRBJ2-3|.|.
TGCGCCAGCAGTGAAGGGGTCCCCACAGATACGCAGTATTTT
CASSEGVPTDTQYF
>13|TRBV6-5|TRBJ2-5|.|.
TGTGCCAGCAGCCAAATGCGGCAAGAGACCCAGTACTTC
CASSQMRQETQYF
>13|TRBV29-1|TRBJ1-2|once|.
TGCAGCGTTGAACCCGGGATCGCTGGTGGCTACACCTTC
CSVEPGIAGGYTF
>12|TRBV5-5|TRBJ2-5|.|.
TGTGCCAGCAGCCTACTTCGGGAGACCCAGTACTTC
CASSLLRETQYF
>16|TRBV18|TRBJ2-1|.|.
TGTGCCAGCTCACCTGGTATAGCTAGCTCCTACAATGAGCAGTTCTTC
CASSPGIASSYNEQFF